What follows are 20 T cell receptor beta chains derived from one specimen sequenced in a study of T cells in Graves' hyperthyroidism and ophthalmopathy. RNA transcripts served as the template for amplifying TCR beta CDR3 regions. The TCR CDR3 was amplified in a first-round RT-PCR using the HTBI primer set. TCRdb re-derived calls from the multiplex PCR reads in MiXCR, one entry per CDR3 protein. The sample contains approximately 600,000 distinct CDR3 sequences, 14% of which appear only once. The sequenced sample consisted of blood. These receptor sequences come from a woman in her 30s with Graves' hyperthyroidism that later progressed to Graves' ophthalmopathy.

At least ten counts were recorded for this clonotype. V usage is TRBV27 and J usage is TRBJ1-2; no clear D gene. The CDR3 is made up of 12 amino acids. Germline V CDR1 and CDR2: MNHEY, SMNVEV (reference sequence). Trimming removed 5 bases from V and 8 bases from J, with 12 bases in between. The CDR3 nucleotides are TGTGCCAGCAGTAACTCCCGCAGGGGCTACACCTTC. Translated, it gives CASSNSRRGYTF.

This clonotype occurred many times. V gene TRBV29-1 combines with J gene TRBJ1-2; the match to TRBD1 covers 7 bases. The CDR3 length is 13 residues. Losses at the gene ends were 7 bases for V and 2 bases for J; bases not matched to a gene: 7. Germline lookup yields CDR1 SQVTM and CDR2 ANQGSEA. The chain's CDR3 is CSGGGQQNYGYTF. As DNA, the CDR3 is TGCAGCGGGGGGGGACAGCAAAACTATGGCTACACCTTC.

The chain uses TRBV7-2 and TRBJ2-5, with 7 positions matching TRBD1. The CDR3 extends over 13 amino acids. Looked up from germline, CDR1 is SGHTA and CDR2 is FQGNSA. The V and J ends lost 6 bases and 4 bases, in that order; junction bases with no gene match: 5. The CDR3 here is CASRANRGETQYF. The DNA of the CDR3 is TGTGCCAGCAGAGCAAACAGGGGAGAGACCCAGTACTTC.

This clonotype has only a few counts. V is TRBV4-1 and J is TRBJ1-2, with D hard to call. CDR1 is MGHRA, CDR2 YSYEKL, per germline. Trimming stripped 10 bases from V and 5 bases from J, with 14 bases between. CDR3 size: 12 residues. The CDR3, as DNA: TGCGCCATCCCTGACGGGTCATATGGCTACACCTTC. Translated: CAIPDGSYGYTF.

This clonotype has ten or more counts. The chain has TRBV28 and TRBJ2-5; D may match TRBD1 or TRBD2 (5 bases each). Germline V CDR1 and CDR2: MDHEN, SYDVKM. Trimming pared 3 bases from V and 5 bases from J, leaving 16 bases between. The CDR3 extends over 15 amino acids. CDR3 in amino acids: CASSFPNGWGETQYF. For the CDR3, the DNA is TGTGCCAGCAGTTTCCCCAACGGCTGGGGGGAGACCCAGTACTTC.

This chain uses TRBV7-9 with TRBJ2-5, with 7 bases lining up with TRBD1. V gave up 4 bases and J gave up 2 bases; unmatched junction bases: 10. Germline-derived CDR1 and CDR2 are SEHNR and FQNEAQ (reference sequence). The CDR3 spans 16 residues. The CDR3 nucleotides read TGTGCCAGCAGCTCAAGACAGGGTCGCCATCAAGAGACCCAGTACTTC. It yields the protein CASSSRQGRHQETQYF.

This clonotype was seen many times. This sequence joins TRBV10-3 and TRBJ1-5, with 8 bases lining up with TRBD1. Germline V gene sequence: CDR1 ENHRY, CDR2 SYGVKD. CDR3 length: 15 residues. With V trimmed by 2 bases and J by 5 bases, 5 bases remained unmatched. The CDR3 DNA reads TGTGCCATCAGTGAGCGAGACAGGGGAGATCAGCCCCAGCATTTT. Its translation: CAISERDRGDQPQHF.

This clonotype has ten or more counts. The chain joins TRBV18 to TRBJ2-7; D call uncertain. Germline V gives CDR1 KGHSH, CDR2 LQKENI. V gave up 0 bases and J gave up 3 bases, with 9 bases separating them. The CDR3 covers 14 residues. The CDR3 is CASSPPGKVYEQYF. The DNA for the CDR3 is TGTGCCAGCTCACCACCGGGCAAAGTCTACGAGCAGTACTTC.

This clonotype was detected ten times or more. The chain joins TRBV7-3 to TRBJ2-5; no firm D call. Trimming shortened V by 0 bases and J by 2 bases, and 10 bases separated the two germline ends. CDR3 size: 15 residues. CDR1 SGHTA and CDR2 FQGTGA come from the germline V gene. The CDR3 is CASSLTVAPQETQYF. The DNA of the CDR3 is TGTGCCAGCAGCTTAACGGTGGCGCCGCAAGAGACCCAGTACTTC.

This clonotype was seen repeatedly, ten times or more. The V and J genes are TRBV12-3 or TRBV12-4 and TRBJ2-2; maybe TRBD1 (6 bases). Deletions cut 7 bases from V and 2 bases from J, with 20 bases between. The CDR3 sequence is 17 residues long. CDR3 loop: CASTPLDRTVNTGELFF. In DNA form, the CDR3 reads TGTGCCAGCACCCCTCTTGACAGGACAGTTAACACCGGGGAGCTGTTTTTT.

A word on this clonotype: Just one base apart from a much larger clone, this may be a read error. V is TRBV5-1 and J is TRBJ2-7; 8 bases fit TRBD2. The germline CDR1 and CDR2 sequences are SGHRS and YFSETQ. There are 14 residues in the CDR3. CDR3: CASSLIAGTYGQYF. CDR3 bases: TGCGCCAGCAGCTTGATAGCGGGGACCTACGGGCAGTACTTC.

There are many counts of this clonotype. The chain employs TRBV7-2 and TRBJ1-5, with 7 nucleotides matching TRBD1. Germline loops: CDR1 SGHTA, CDR2 FQGNSA. V lost 5 bases, J lost 1 base, and 11 bases stayed unmatched. The CDR3 is 17 residues long. CDR3 sequence (DNA): TGTGCCAGCAGCAATAATGTAGGGACAGCAAGCAATCAGCCCCAGCATTTT. This encodes CASSNNVGTASNQPQHF.

The chain couples TRBV30 to TRBJ2-1; TRBD2 might be the D (6 bases). The CDR3 covers 15 residues. V lost 4 bases, J lost 0 bases, and 13 bases lay in between. CDR1 is GTSNPN, CDR2 SVGIG, per germline (reference sequence). The CDR3 DNA is TGTGCCTGGAATTCCGACGGGAGCTCCTACAATGAGCAGTTCTTC. Protein: CAWNSDGSSYNEQFF. Full variable domain (missing parts from reference TRBV30 and TRBJ2-1): SQTIHQWPATLVQPVGSPLSLECTVEGTSNPNLYWYRQAAGRGLQLLFYSVGIGQISSEVPQNLSASRPQDRQFILSSKKLLLSDSGFYLCAWNSDGSSYNEQFFGPGTRLTVL.

This clonotype came up a few times. One end of the junction fails to match germline, which may point to a read error. The gene calls are TRBV28 and TRBJ2-7; D not resolved. The CDR3 is 14 amino acids. Germline values: CDR1 MDHEN, CDR2 SYDVKM. The DNA for the CDR3 is TGTGCCAGCACCGACACCTTGGGCTCCTACGGGCAGTACTTC. Translating it yields CASTDTLGSYGQYF. Based on the CDR3 plus reference TRBV28 and TRBJ2-7, the full variable domain is DVKVTQSSRYLVKRTGEKVFLECVQDMDHENMFWYRQDPGLGLRLIYFSYDVKMKEKGDIPEGYSVSREKKERFSLILESASTNQTSMYLCASTDTLGSYGQYFGPGTRLTVT.

This clonotype was picked up a small number of times. The V call is TRBV19, the J call TRBJ2-2, with TRBD2 matching 15 bases. The CDR3 is made up of 17 amino acids. With 3 bases clipped from V and 3 bases from J, the junction kept 2 bases outside the gene matches. From germline, CDR1 is LNHDA and CDR2 SQIVND (reference sequence). Here the CDR3 DNA reads TGTGCCAGTAGTATTAGGACTAGCGGGAGGGACACCGGGGAGCTGTTTTTT. This translates into CASSIRTSGRDTGELFF.

This clonotype was counted at least ten times. V is TRBV27 and J is TRBJ1-2; a possible D gene is TRBD1 (5 bases). Between the trimmed V and J ends, which lost 2 bases and 4 bases, there was a span of 8 bases. This CDR3 contains 13 residues. The germline gives CDR1 MNHEY, CDR2 SMNVEV (reference sequence). The CDR3 bases are TGTGCCAGCAGTTTAGGGGCAGGCTATGGCTACACCTTC. This sequence encodes CASSLGAGYGYTF.

This clonotype was seen ten or more times. The chain couples TRBV19 to TRBJ2-7; 10 bases line up with TRBD2. The CDR3 sequence is 17 residues long. V shed 5 bases and J 0 bases; nucleotides not matched to a gene: 10. Germline lookup yields CDR1 LNHDA and CDR2 SQIVND (reference sequence). The CDR3 bases are TGTGCCAGTAGTCCTCGACACGGACTAGCGGACTCCTACGAGCAGTACTTC. Its translation: CASSPRHGLADSYEQYF.

The chain is built from TRBV5-1 and TRBJ1-3; a weak D match, TRBD1 (6 bases). CDR1 and CDR2 (germline): SGHRS, YFSETQ. The length of the CDR3 is 17 residues. V lost 4 bases and J 3 bases, leaving 20 bases between the germline ends. In DNA form, the CDR3 reads TGCGCCAGCAGCACCTCCCCCGGGACACAAATTGGAAACACCATATATTTT. It encodes CASSTSPGTQIGNTIYF. The full variable domain, with the rest looked up from reference TRBV5-1 and TRBJ1-3, is KAGVTQTPRYLIKTRGQQVTLSCSPISGHRSVSWYQQTPGQGLQFLFEYFSETQRNKGNFPGRFSGRQFSNSRSEMNVSTLELGDSALYLCASSTSPGTQIGNTIYFGEGSWLTVV.

This clonotype was counted ten times or more. The chain uses TRBV6-2 or TRBV6-3 and TRBJ1-1; D gene ambiguous. There are 13 residues in the CDR3. The germline V gene has CDR1 MNHEY and CDR2 SVGEGT. Trimming cost V 1 base and J 0 bases, with 3 bases left between them. The CDR3 sequence: CASSYWVNTEAFF. DNA for the CDR3: TGTGCCAGCAGTTACTGGGTGAACACTGAAGCTTTCTTT.

This clonotype has ten or more counts. The V call is TRBV4-2, the J call TRBJ2-7; 9 bases line up with TRBD1. V dropped 2 bases and J dropped 3; count of bases not matched to a gene: 2. The CDR3 covers 14 residues. CDR1 and CDR2 from the germline V gene are LGHNA and YNFKEQ. CDR3: CASSQMGQGYEQYF. In DNA, the CDR3 is TGTGCCAGCAGCCAAATGGGACAGGGCTACGAGCAGTACTTC.